This is a list of T cell receptor beta chains from one sample in a study of cytomegalovirus exposure and HLA in healthy donors. Only in-frame clones appear in the TCRdb table, and some are missing; sequencing was by immunoSEQ multiplex PCR. The sample records around 170,000 clones, around 76% being singletons. Sequencing was done on a sample of PBMCs. Source of these receptors: a man aged 35 to 55 in good health and CMV-seronegative. CDR3s include the opening cysteine and the closing phenylalanine or tryptophan. A D gene is named only where the DNA matches it firmly. Not every row has a clone size; where given, it reads once, few, many or a size class.

clone size,V gene,J gene,D gene,CDR3 DNA,CDR3 protein
few,TRBV7-2,TRBJ2-7,-,TGTGCCAGCATAGGACAGCCCTACGAGCAGTACTTC,CASIGQPYEQYF
-,TRBV5-1,TRBJ2-1,TRBD2,TGCGCCAGCAGCTTGGTACCTAGCGGGTACAATGAGCAGTTCTTC,CASSLVPSGYNEQFF
few,TRBV28,TRBJ2-7,-,TGTGCCAGCAGTTTAAGGAGCTCCTACGAGCAGTACTTC,CASSLRSSYEQYF
once,TRBV18,TRBJ1-3,-,TGTGCCAGCTCACCCGAACAGAAAACTGGAAACACCATATATTTT,CASSPEQKTGNTIYF
-,TRBV7-3,TRBJ2-3,-,TGTGCCAGCAGCCTCCTACTAGAGGGCACGCAGTATTTT,CASSLLLEGTQYF
-,TRBV6-1,TRBJ2-7,TRBD2,TGTGCCAGCAGTGAAGTCGGGGGACTAGCCGAGCAGTACTTC,CASSEVGGLAEQYF
-,TRBV7-3,TRBJ1-4,-,TGTGCCAGCAGCGTATCTGAGGGAGGAAAACTGTTTTTT,CASSVSEGGKLFF
once,TRBV19,TRBJ2-4,-,TGTGCCAGTAGTATGTACAGGGACAAAAACATTCAGTACTTC,CASSMYRDKNIQYF
-,TRBV25-1,TRBJ2-7,-,TGTGCCAGCAGTGACCCCTCGGCAGGACAGAATCGCGAGCAGTACTTC,CASSDPSAGQNREQYF
-,TRBV5-1,TRBJ2-3,TRBD2,TGCGCCAGCAGCATGGGACTAGCGACAGATACGCAGTATTTT,CASSMGLATDTQYF
-,TRBV4-1,TRBJ2-7,-,TGCGCCAGCAGCCAAGGACAGGCAATAGCTTACGAGCAGTACTTC,CASSQGQAIAYEQYF
-,TRBV10-1,TRBJ1-1,-,TGCGCCAGCGCGAGGGTGAACACTGAAGCTTTCTTT,CASARVNTEAFF
-,TRBV4-1,TRBJ2-3,TRBD2,TGCGCCAACAGCCAAGAAGGGGGAAGACAGAAAGCGGGAGACTCCCTCACAGATACGCAGTATTTT,CANSQEGGRQKAGDSLTDTQYF